The sequence of this T cell receptor (beta chain) was determined in a study of blood T cell repertoires in COVID-19. As for the study in general: Whether acute or convalescent, the COVID-19 samples came from the United States, Italy and Spain. T cells, B-cell-depleted T cells, or PBMCs provided the cDNA or gDNA that served as material.

In the source study's methods: Estimation of nucleated cell counts was performed using reference gene primer amplification. Produced via immunoSEQ multiplex PCR; TCRdb's table is partial and in-frame only. V and J calls plus clone size are reproduced from that table; the DNA served to infer D and trimming. The sample records about 410,000 clones, about nine tenths being singletons. This CDR3 is 17 amino acids long. Per the germline V gene, CDR1 is MNHNS and CDR2 is SASEGT. J lost 5 bases, V lost 2 bases, and 10 bases had no gene match. V usage is TRBV6-1 and J usage is TRBJ1-2, with 11 bases that match TRBD1. The sequence was collected from a woman aged 25 to 45 with active or convalescent COVID-19. The sequencing sample was made of peripheral blood. The CDR3 loop reads CASSELRPGQGGYGYTF. The CDR3 DNA sequence: TGTGCCAGCAGTGAACTACGCCCGGGACAGGGGGGATATGGCTACACCTTC.